These 5 T cell receptor beta chains came from one sample sequenced in a study of blood T cells in healthy people across ages. Then a second PCR, running roughly 7 to 11 cycles, was carried out with a sample-barcoded 5' primer and a J-beta primer mix. TCRdb passed the 5' RACE reads through MiXCR, listing each CDR3 protein once. Among 600,000 to 1,000,000 distinct CDR3 sequences listed, just under 25% were seen once. These same records also appear under a second study, on T cells of mothers and their children.

The sequencing input was blood. The receptors were sampled from a boy aged 5-17 years in good health.

The V call is TRBV4-3, the J call TRBJ2-5, with D perhaps matching TRBD2 (5 bases). The CDR3 covers 14 residues. Germline CDR1 LGHNA, CDR2 YSLEER. V was shortened by 3 bases and J by 1 base, with 9 bases between the two germline ends. The CDR3, as DNA: TGCGCCAGCAGCCAGAGGGCCGGCCAAGAGACCCAGTACTTC. Translated, it gives CASSQRAGQETQYF.

This clonotype has just a few counts. The chain uses TRBV5-5 and TRBJ1-1, with D uncertain. The CDR3 totals 14 residues. Germline values: CDR1 SGHKS, CDR2 YYEKEE (reference sequence). V lost 1 base, J lost 6 bases, and 13 bases lay in between. The CDR3 DNA reads as TGTGCCAGCAGCTTGAGCTGGGTAAAGGCTGAAGCTTTCTTT. Amino acids: CASSLSWVKAEAFF.

A few counts support this clonotype. The V call is TRBV7-8, the J call TRBJ1-5; D unclear. The germline gives CDR1 SGHVS, CDR2 FQNEAQ. There are 13 residues in the CDR3. The V end was cut by 4 bases, the J end by 9 bases, with 13 bases between. The CDR3 reads CASSSDRRGPQHF. The CDR3 coding sequence is TGTGCCAGCAGCTCCGACCGTCGGGGGCCCCAGCATTTT.

The rearrangement links TRBV7-9 to TRBJ1-4; TRBD1 is a possible D gene (5 bases). Deletions cut 2 bases from V and 8 bases from J, with 21 bases between. Germline CDR1 is SEHNR and CDR2 is FQNEAQ (reference sequence). The CDR3 spans 17 residues. The CDR3 nucleotides are TGTGCCAGCAGCTTATCGAGAACAGGAATGGTTGGCGAAAAACTGTTTTTT. It codes for CASSLSRTGMVGEKLFF.

The rearrangement joins TRBV18 to TRBJ2-7; TRBD2 matches at 7 bases. The CDR3 length is 16 residues. Germline lookup yields CDR1 KGHSH and CDR2 LQKENI. Losses at the gene ends were 0 bases for V and 9 bases for J; bases not matched to a gene: 14. DNA of the CDR3: TGTGCCAGCTCACCACCGGGGGGGACTACTCTTTTAAGGCAGTACTTC. Its translation: CASSPPGGTTLLRQYF.